This section outlines one T cell receptor (beta chain) sequence together with its context. This specimen belongs to a study of blood T cell repertoires in COVID-19. About the research overall: Sites across the United States, Italy and Spain contributed samples from acute and convalescent COVID-19. T cells, B-cell-depleted T cells, or PBMCs provided the cDNA or gDNA that served as material.

Under the authors' procedure: Amplification of reference gene primers was used by the study to estimate nucleated cell counts. The repertoire was sequenced with immunoSEQ multiplex PCR; TCRdb's copy has only in-frame clones and lacks some. The DNA gave D and trimming, while V, J and clone size come from that table. The sample has 300,000 or so clones; 86% are singletons. Germline V CDR1 and CDR2: MNHEY, SVGAGI. This CDR3 has 15 amino acids. V was clipped by 6 bases and J by 6 bases; unmatched bases: 7. This clonotype was obtained from a woman aged 50 to 65 with acute or convalescent COVID-19. This chain connects TRBV6-5 to TRBJ1-4, with TRBD1 matching over 10 bases. The material sequenced was peripheral blood. CDR3 amino acids: CASRSDRGAYEKLFF. In DNA, the CDR3 is TGTGCCAGCAGGTCGGACAGGGGGGCGTATGAAAAACTGTTTTTT.